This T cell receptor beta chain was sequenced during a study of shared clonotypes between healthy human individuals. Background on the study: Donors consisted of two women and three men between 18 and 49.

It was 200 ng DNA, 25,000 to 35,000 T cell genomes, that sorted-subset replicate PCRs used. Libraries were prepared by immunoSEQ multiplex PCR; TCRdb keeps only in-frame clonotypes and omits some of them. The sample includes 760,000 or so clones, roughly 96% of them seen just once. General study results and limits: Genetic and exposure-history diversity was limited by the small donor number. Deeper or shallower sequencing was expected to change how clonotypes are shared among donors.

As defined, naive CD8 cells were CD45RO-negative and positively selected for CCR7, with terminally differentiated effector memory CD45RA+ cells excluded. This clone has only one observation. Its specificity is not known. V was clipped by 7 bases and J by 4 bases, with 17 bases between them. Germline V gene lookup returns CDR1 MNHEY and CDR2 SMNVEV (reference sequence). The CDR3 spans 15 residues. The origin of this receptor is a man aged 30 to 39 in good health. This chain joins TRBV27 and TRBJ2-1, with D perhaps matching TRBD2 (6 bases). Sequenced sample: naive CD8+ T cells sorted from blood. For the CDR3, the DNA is TGTGCCAGCATTCGAAGCGGGCTGGGGTACAATGAGCAGTTCTTC. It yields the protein CASIRSGLGYNEQFF.